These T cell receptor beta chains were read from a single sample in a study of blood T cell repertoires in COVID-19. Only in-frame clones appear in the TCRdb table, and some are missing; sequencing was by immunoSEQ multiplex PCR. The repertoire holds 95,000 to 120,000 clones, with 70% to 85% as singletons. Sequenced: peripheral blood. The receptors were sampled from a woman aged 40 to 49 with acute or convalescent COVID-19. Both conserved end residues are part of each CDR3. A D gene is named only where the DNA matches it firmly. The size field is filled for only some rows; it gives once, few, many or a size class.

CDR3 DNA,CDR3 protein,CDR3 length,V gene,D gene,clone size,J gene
TGTGCCAGCAACCTCAGGGGAAACACCATATATTTT,CASNLRGNTIYF,12,TRBV5-6,.,once,TRBJ1-3
TGTGCCAGTAGTGGAATCAGGGAAGTGGAAAGAACTGAAGCTTTCTTT,CASSGIREVERTEAFF,16,TRBV19,.,.,TRBJ1-1
TGTGCCAGCAGTAACTGGGGCCTGGGCACTGAAGCTTTCTTT,CASSNWGLGTEAFF,14,TRBV6-5,.,.,TRBJ1-1
TGTGCCAGCAGCCGACAGGGTGGCAGCTACGAGCAGTACTTC,CASSRQGGSYEQYF,14,TRBV9,TRBD1,.,TRBJ2-7
TGTGCCATCAGTAATGACAGGGGGTATTTCGACGAGCAGTACTTC,CAISNDRGYFDEQYF,15,TRBV10-3,TRBD1,.,TRBJ2-7
TGTGCCGCACGGGACAGCGAAACCTACGAGCAGTACTTC,CAARDSETYEQYF,13,TRBV10-3,TRBD1,.,TRBJ2-7
TGTGCCAGCAGCTTATTATCCCCGACAGGGGAGAATTCACCCCTCCACTTT,CASSLLSPTGENSPLHF,17,TRBV7-9,TRBD1,.,TRBJ1-6
TGTGCCAGCGATCAGGGGGCAGGCAATGAGCAGTTCTTC,CASDQGAGNEQFF,13,TRBV2,TRBD1,few,TRBJ2-1
TGTGCCAGCAGCACCCAGGGTGGTTCTCTGGAGACCCAGTACTTC,CASSTQGGSLETQYF,15,TRBV5-4,.,.,TRBJ2-5
TGTGCCAGCAGCCGGGGCAGTTACACTGAAGCTTTCTTT,CASSRGSYTEAFF,13,TRBV14,.,.,TRBJ1-1
TGTGCCAGCAGCTTAAGCGGGGGGACCTACGAGCAGTACTTC,CASSLSGGTYEQYF,14,TRBV5-4,TRBD2,.,TRBJ2-7
TGCGCCAGCAGCTTGGCGAGGAGCTCCTATAATTCACCCCTCCACTTT,CASSLARSSYNSPLHF,16,TRBV5-1,.,.,TRBJ1-6
TGCGCCAGCAGCCAAGATCAGGACAGCTATCAGCCCCAGCATTTT,CASSQDQDSYQPQHF,15,TRBV4-1,.,few,TRBJ1-5
TGTGCCAGCGGTGGTTGGGAGCAAAGTAATCAGCCCCAGCATTTT,CASGGWEQSNQPQHF,15,TRBV28,.,few,TRBJ1-5
TGTGCCAGCAGTGAGGTATCCGGGCAGTACTTC,CASSEVSGQYF,11,TRBV6-1,.,.,TRBJ2-7
TGTGCCAGCAGCGAAGTGGCTAGCTCCTACAATGAGCAGTTCTTC,CASSEVASSYNEQFF,15,TRBV7-3,.,.,TRBJ2-1
TGTGCCAGCAGCCTGGACGGACAGGGCTACAATGAGCAGTTCTTC,CASSLDGQGYNEQFF,15,TRBV2,TRBD1,.,TRBJ2-1
TGTGCCTGGAGCGACCCCCCCGACAGAGGTACCTACGAGCAGTACTTC,CAWSDPPDRGTYEQYF,16,TRBV30,.,.,TRBJ2-7
TGTGCCAGCAGTTTTCCGACTAGCGGGGACGAAGAGACCCAGTACTTC,CASSFPTSGDEETQYF,16,TRBV5-5,TRBD2,.,TRBJ2-5
TGTGCCAGCAGTTACGGACAGGGTTTCGGTGAGCAGTTCTTC,CASSYGQGFGEQFF,14,TRBV6-2/TRBV6-3,TRBD1,.,TRBJ2-1
TGTGCCAGCACCCAAACGGGGGGGGCCTACAATGAGCAGTTCTTC,CASTQTGGAYNEQFF,15,TRBV6-5,TRBD2,once,TRBJ2-1
TGTGCCAGCAGCGAGGACAGGGTCGGCCCTGGGGCCAACGTCCTGACTTTC,CASSEDRVGPGANVLTF,17,TRBV9,TRBD1,.,TRBJ2-6
TGTGCCAGCAGTGAATATGGGGGGGGGCCGGAGACCCAGTACTTC,CASSEYGGGPETQYF,15,TRBV25-1,.,.,TRBJ2-5
TGCGCCAGCAGCCTGACTAGCGGGGGGACCGGGGAGCTGTTTTTT,CASSLTSGGTGELFF,15,TRBV5-1,TRBD2,.,TRBJ2-2
TGTGCCAGCAGCCCCCCCGGACAGGCTGGGGCCAACGTCCTGACTTTC,CASSPPGQAGANVLTF,16,TRBV28,TRBD1,few,TRBJ2-6